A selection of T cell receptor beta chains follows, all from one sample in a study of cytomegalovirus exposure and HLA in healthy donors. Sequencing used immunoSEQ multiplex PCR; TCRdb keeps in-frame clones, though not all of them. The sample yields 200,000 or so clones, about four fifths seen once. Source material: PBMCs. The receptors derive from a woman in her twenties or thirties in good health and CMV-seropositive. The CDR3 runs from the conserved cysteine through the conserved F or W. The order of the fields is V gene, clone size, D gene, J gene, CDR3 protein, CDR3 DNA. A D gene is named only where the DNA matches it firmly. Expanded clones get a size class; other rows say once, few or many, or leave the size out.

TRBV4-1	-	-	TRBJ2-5	CASSQVSQETQYF	TGCGCCAGCAGCCAAGTCTCGCAAGAGACCCAGTACTTC
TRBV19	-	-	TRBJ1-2	CASSIVPTDYGYTF	TGTGCCAGTAGTATTGTCCCGACAGATTATGGCTACACCTTC
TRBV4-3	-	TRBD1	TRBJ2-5	CASSQVGPGTGEETQYF	TGCGCCAGCAGCCAAGTGGGCCCCGGGACAGGGGAAGAGACCCAGTACTTC
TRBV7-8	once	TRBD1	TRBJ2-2	CASSFDRGWTGELFF	TGTGCCAGCAGCTTCGACAGGGGGTGGACCGGGGAGCTGTTTTTT
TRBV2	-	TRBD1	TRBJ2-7	CASSQGLTRTGYEQYF	TGTGCCAGCAGTCAAGGGCTCACTAGGACAGGCTACGAGCAGTACTTC
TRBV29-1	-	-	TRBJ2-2	CSVIWGRGTGELFF	TGCAGCGTTATTTGGGGAAGGGGCACCGGGGAGCTGTTTTTT
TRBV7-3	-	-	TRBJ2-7	CASSLLQGPYEQYF	TGTGCCAGCAGCTTATTGCAGGGCCCCTACGAGCAGTACTTC
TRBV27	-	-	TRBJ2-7	CASSRGAGLNYEQYF	TGTGCCTCTAGCCGGGGGGCAGGATTAAATTACGAGCAGTACTTC
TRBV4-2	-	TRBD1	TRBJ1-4	CASSQSRGQGSEKLFF	TGTGCCAGCAGCCAGTCTAGGGGACAGGGAAGCGAAAAACTGTTTTTT
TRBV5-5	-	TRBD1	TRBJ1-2	CASSSQGRGLRGYTF	TGTGCCAGCAGCTCACAGGGAAGGGGGCTACGTGGCTACACCTTC
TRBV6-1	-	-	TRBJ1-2	CASSEHMENEGMDF	TGTGCCAGCAGTGAACACATGGAAAATGAGGGTATGGACTTC
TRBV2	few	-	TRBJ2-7	CASMWSPSSYEQYF	TGTGCCAGCATGTGGAGCCCCAGTTCCTACGAGCAGTACTTC
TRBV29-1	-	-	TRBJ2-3	CSVEDLPGDTQYF	TGCAGCGTTGAAGATCTCCCGGGAGATACGCAGTATTTT
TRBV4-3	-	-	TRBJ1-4	CASSQELVQGANEKLFF	TGCGCCAGCAGCCAAGAGTTAGTCCAGGGCGCCAATGAAAAACTGTTTTTT
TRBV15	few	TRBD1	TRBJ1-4	CATSRPTGVNRHFGEKLFF	TGTGCCACCAGCAGACCGACAGGGGTAAATCGTCATTTTGGTGAAAAACTGTTTTTT
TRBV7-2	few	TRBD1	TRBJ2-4	CASSLVGQGKNIQYF	TGTGCCAGCAGCTTAGTGGGACAGGGGAAAAACATTCAGTACTTC
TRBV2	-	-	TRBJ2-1	CASSEARRDKQFF	TGTGCCAGCAGTGAAGCGCGCAGGGATAAGCAGTTCTTC
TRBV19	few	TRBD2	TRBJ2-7	CASSITSGSYEQYF	TGTGCCAGTAGTATAACTAGCGGGTCCTACGAGCAGTACTTC
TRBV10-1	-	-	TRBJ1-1	CAMPGGAFF	TGCGCCATGCCCGGGGGAGCTTTCTTT
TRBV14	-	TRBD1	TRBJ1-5	CASRFGTGGQPQHF	TGTGCCAGCAGATTCGGGACAGGGGGTCAGCCCCAGCATTTT
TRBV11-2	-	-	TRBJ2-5	CASSVRGRETQYF	TGTGCCAGCAGCGTCAGAGGGAGAGAGACCCAGTACTTC
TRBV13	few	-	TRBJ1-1	CASTEMNTEAFF	TGTGCCAGCACAGAAATGAACACTGAAGCTTTCTTT
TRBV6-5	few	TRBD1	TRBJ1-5	CASSYDRGGQPQHF	TGTGCCAGCAGTTATGACAGGGGGGGTCAGCCCCAGCATTTT
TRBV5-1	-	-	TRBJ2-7	CASSSPSYEQYF	TGCGCCAGCAGCTCTCCCTCCTACGAGCAGTACTTC
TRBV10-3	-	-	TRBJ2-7	CAISSGTAGFQGGYEQYF	TGTGCCATCAGTTCCGGGACAGCGGGCTTTCAAGGAGGGTACGAGCAGTACTTC
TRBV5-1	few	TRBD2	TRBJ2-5	CASSLLAGGSGETQYF	TGCGCCAGCTCATTGCTAGCGGGGGGGTCCGGAGAGACCCAGTACTTC
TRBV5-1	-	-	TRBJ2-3	CASSELDTQYF	TGCGCCAGCAGCGAGCTGGATACGCAGTATTTT
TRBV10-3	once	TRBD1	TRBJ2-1	CATLPGQGIDEQFF	TGTGCCACCCTACCGGGACAGGGGATAGATGAGCAGTTCTTC
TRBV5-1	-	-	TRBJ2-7	CASSLDPVGAEYSEQYF	TGCGCCAGCAGCTTGGATCCCGTTGGAGCGGAGTATAGCGAGCAGTACTTC
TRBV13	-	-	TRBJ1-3	CASSLTGSGNTIYF	TGTGCCAGCAGTTTGACAGGCTCTGGAAACACCATATATTTT
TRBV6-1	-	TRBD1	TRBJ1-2	CASSTLDRGVAGYTF	TGTGCCAGCAGTACGTTGGACAGGGGGGTGGCTGGCTACACCTTC
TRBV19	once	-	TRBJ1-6	CASSMTQRARSPLHF	TGTGCCAGTAGTATGACACAGAGGGCGCGTTCACCCCTCCACTTT
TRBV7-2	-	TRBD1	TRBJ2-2	CASSLGTGANTGELFF	TGTGCCAGCAGCTTAGGCACAGGGGCTAACACCGGGGAGCTGTTTTTT
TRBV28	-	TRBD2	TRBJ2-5	CASRPHPGAGGPETQYF	TGTGCCAGCAGGCCGCATCCCGGGGCGGGAGGGCCGGAGACCCAGTACTTC
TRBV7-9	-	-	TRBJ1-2	CASSSYSGDRF	TGTGCCAGCAGCTCATATTCGGGGGATCGGTTC
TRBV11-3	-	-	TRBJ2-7	CASSHTQGRYEQYF	TGTGCCAGCAGCCATACCCAGGGGCGCTACGAGCAGTACTTC
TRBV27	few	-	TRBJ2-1	CASSLSASPPLRGEQFF	TGTGCCAGCAGTTTATCGGCCTCACCTCCCCTTAGGGGTGAGCAGTTCTTC
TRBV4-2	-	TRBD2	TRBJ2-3	CASSQESGGDRTDTQYF	TGTGCCAGCAGCCAAGAGAGCGGGGGGGACCGCACAGATACGCAGTATTTT
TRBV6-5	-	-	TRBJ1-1	CASSYRRNTEAFF	TGTGCCAGCAGTTACCGGAGGAACACTGAAGCTTTCTTT
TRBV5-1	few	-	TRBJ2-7	CASSLGRAPYEQYF	TGCGCCAGCAGCTTGGGCAGGGCCCCCTACGAGCAGTACTTC
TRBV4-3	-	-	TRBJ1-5	CASSGGDNQPQHF	TGCGCCAGCAGCGGGGGCGACAATCAGCCCCAGCATTTT
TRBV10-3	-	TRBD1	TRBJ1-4	CAISEFRDRAGSNEKLFF	TGTGCCATCAGTGAGTTCCGGGACAGGGCTGGGTCTAATGAAAAACTGTTTTTT
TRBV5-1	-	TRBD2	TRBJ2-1	CASRWEGSEINEQFF	TGCGCCAGCAGGTGGGAGGGGTCGGAGATCAATGAGCAGTTCTTC
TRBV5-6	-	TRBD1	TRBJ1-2	CASSRDRLNYGYTF	TGTGCCAGCAGCCGGGACAGACTTAACTATGGCTACACCTTC
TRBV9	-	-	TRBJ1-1	CASSVGSGVTEAFF	TGTGCCAGCAGCGTTGGGAGTGGCGTCACTGAAGCTTTCTTT
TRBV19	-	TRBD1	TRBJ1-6	CASSPGTGWNNSPLHF	TGTGCCAGTAGTCCCGGGACAGGGTGGAATAATTCACCCCTCCACTTT
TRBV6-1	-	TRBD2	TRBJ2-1	CASSEGSGGSREQFF	TGTGCCAGCAGTGAAGGGTCGGGGGGGTCTCGGGAGCAGTTCTTC
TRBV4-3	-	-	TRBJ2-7	CASSQGRGPVYEQYF	TGCGCCAGCAGCCAAGGGCGGGGCCCTGTCTACGAGCAGTACTTC
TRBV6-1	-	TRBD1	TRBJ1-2	CASSWQQGARRGYTF	TGTGCCAGCAGTTGGCAACAGGGGGCACGTCGTGGCTACACCTTC
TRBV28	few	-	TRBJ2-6	CASSHRQGTGANVLTF	TGTGCCAGCAGTCACCGGCAGGGAACCGGGGCCAACGTCCTGACTTTC
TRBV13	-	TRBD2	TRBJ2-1	CASSLEASGLLREQFF	TGTGCCAGCAGCTTAGAAGCTAGCGGGTTACTCCGTGAGCAGTTCTTC
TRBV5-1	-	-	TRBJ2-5	CASSLGGEATQYF	TGCGCCAGCAGCTTGGGGGGAGAAGCGACCCAGTACTTC
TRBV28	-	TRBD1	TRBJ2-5	CASSFPGQGTTQYF	TGTGCCAGCAGTTTCCCGGGACAGGGGACGACCCAGTACTTC
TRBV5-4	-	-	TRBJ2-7	CASSRQWGYGLEQYF	TGTGCCAGCAGCAGACAATGGGGCTACGGGTTAGAGCAGTACTTC